Described below is a single T cell receptor (beta chain) sequence and its context. Antigen unknown. A much larger clone differs from this one at a single base, so this may be a read error. The sample belongs to a study of blood T cells in healthy people across ages. Study outcomes and limitations: With donor CMV status unknown, expanded clonotype changes were possibly confounded.

A second PCR of 7 to 11 cycles used a sample-barcoded 5' primer and a J-beta primer mix. MiXCR was run by TCRdb on the 5' RACE reads, yielding one entry per CDR3 protein. The repertoire holds around 650,000 distinct CDR3 sequences, approximately 30% seen once, with 15% in the top ten. The germline V gene encodes CDR1 GTSNPN and CDR2 SVGIG (reference sequence). CDR3 length: 15 amino acids. Sequenced input: blood. The sequence was obtained from a woman over 75 in good health. The rearrangement uses TRBV30 and TRBJ2-7; the match to TRBD1 covers 9 bases. CDR3 nucleotides: TGTGTCTGGAGCCCCCCGGGACAGGGCTACTACGAGCAGTACTTC. Translated: CVWSPPGQGYYEQYF.